The clone carrying this TCR beta chain was counted a single time. Its antigen is currently unknown. This record belongs to a study of T cell responses to AZD1222 COVID-19 vaccine. The CDR3 has 15 amino acids. CDR1 is SGHVS and CDR2 is FQNEAQ in the germline V gene. Trimming took off 2 bases at V and 0 bases at J, with 11 bases between the two ends. Sequenced by immunoSEQ multiplex PCR; TCRdb stores in-frame clones only, minus some. This table has more than 70,000 clones, 88% appearing once. Study observations and caveats: Unmutated variant regions reportedly attract nearly half of all spike-specific TCRs. When two AZD1222 doses had been given, Spike-specific TCR breadth and depth rose. Just a handful of AZD1222 recipients tested seropositive at baseline.

The source is an adult in good health. Sequences were derived from peripheral blood, sampled on day 0 of MenACWY control vaccination. The V call is TRBV7-8, the J call TRBJ2-7; D possibly corresponds to TRBD1 (6 bases). As DNA, the CDR3 is TGTGCCAGCAGCTTAAGACAGGTCCCCTCCTACGAGCAGTACTTC. It translates to CASSLRQVPSYEQYF.